The clone carrying this T cell receptor (beta chain) was observed a single time. Its target is unknown. This sample was included in a study of PD-1 blockade in classical Hodgkin lymphoma. General study results and limits: Baseline diversity resembling that of newly diagnosed patients was seen in complete responders.

Each patient's relapse followed autologous stem cell transplantation, and brentuximab vedotin exposure varied. Assay used: immunoSEQ multiplex PCR; TCRdb lists only in-frame clones, some missing. Here the sample spans some 12,000 clones, around 74% being singletons. V was trimmed by 1 base and J by 3 bases, leaving 12 bases between them. There are 15 residues in the CDR3. The germline CDR1 and CDR2 sequences are SGHTA and FQGNSA. This sequence joins TRBV7-2 and TRBJ1-1; D may be TRBD1 (6 bases). This receptor was taken from a human donor with classical Hodgkin lymphoma. This material consisted of peripheral blood mononuclear cells (PBMCs), taken at baseline. The CDR3 DNA sequence: TGTGCCAGCAGCTTAGGGCAGGGGATGGACACTGAAGCTTTCTTT. Protein product: CASSLGQGMDTEAFF.